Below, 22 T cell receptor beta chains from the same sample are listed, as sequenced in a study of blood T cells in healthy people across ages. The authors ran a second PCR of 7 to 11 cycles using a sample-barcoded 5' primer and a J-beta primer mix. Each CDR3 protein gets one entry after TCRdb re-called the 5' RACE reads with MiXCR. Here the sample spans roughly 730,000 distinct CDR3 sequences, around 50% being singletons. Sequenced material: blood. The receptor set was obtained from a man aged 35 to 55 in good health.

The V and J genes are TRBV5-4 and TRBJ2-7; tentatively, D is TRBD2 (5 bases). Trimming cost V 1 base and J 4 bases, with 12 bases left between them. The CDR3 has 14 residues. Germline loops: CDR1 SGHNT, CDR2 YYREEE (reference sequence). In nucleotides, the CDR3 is TGTGCCAGCAGCTTGCCCCTAGCCGGATACGAGCAGTACTTC. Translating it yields CASSLPLAGYEQYF.

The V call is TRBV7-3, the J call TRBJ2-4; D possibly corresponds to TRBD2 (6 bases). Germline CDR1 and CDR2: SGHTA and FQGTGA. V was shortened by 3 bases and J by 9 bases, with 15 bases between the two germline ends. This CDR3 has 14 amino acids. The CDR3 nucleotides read TGTGCCAGCAGCTTGACCGGGGAGGCTGGCATTCAGTACTTC. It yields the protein CASSLTGEAGIQYF.

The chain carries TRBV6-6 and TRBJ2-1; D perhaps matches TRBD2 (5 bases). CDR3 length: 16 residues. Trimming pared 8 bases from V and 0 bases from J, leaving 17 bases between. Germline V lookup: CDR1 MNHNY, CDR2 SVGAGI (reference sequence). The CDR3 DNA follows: TGTGCCAGCGGCCCTGGACTCTCGAGCTCCTACAATGAGCAGTTCTTC. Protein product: CASGPGLSSSYNEQFF.

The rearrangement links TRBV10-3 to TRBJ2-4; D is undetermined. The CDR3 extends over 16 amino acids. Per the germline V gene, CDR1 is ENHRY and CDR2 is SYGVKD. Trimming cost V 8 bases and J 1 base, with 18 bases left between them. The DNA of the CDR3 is TGTGCCATCGGCTTGGCAGGACCCGGGGCCAAAAACATTCAGTACTTC. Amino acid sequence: CAIGLAGPGAKNIQYF.

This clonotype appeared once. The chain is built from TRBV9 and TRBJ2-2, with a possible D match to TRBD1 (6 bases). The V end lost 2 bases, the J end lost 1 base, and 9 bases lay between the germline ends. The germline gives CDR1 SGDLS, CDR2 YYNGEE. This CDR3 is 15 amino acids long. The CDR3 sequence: CASSVGQQNTGELFF. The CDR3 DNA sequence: TGTGCCAGCAGCGTCGGACAGCAGAACACCGGGGAGCTGTTTTTT. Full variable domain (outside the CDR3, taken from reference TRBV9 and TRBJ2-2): DSGVTQTPKHLITATGQRVTLRCSPRSGDLSVYWYQQSLDQGLQFLIQYYNGEERAKGNILERFSAQQFPDLHSELNLSSLELGDSALYFCASSVGQQNTGELFFGEGSRLTVL.

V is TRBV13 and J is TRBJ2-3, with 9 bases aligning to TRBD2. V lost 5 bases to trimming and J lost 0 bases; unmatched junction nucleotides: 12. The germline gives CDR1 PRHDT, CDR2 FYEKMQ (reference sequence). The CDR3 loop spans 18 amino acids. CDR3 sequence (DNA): TGTGCCAGCAGCCCAGACCTCGGACTAGCGAGCAGCACAGATACGCAGTATTTT. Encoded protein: CASSPDLGLASSTDTQYF.

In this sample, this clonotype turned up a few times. In DNA, the CDR3 is TGTGCCAGCAGCCCAGGTTCGGTAGCCAAAAACATTCAGTACTTC. Translating it yields CASSPGSVAKNIQYF. The rearrangement links TRBV7-2 to TRBJ2-4; D gene unclear. Trimming removed 5 bases from V and 0 bases from J, with 11 bases in between. CDR1 and CDR2 (germline): SGHTA, FQGNSA. The CDR3 consists of 15 residues.

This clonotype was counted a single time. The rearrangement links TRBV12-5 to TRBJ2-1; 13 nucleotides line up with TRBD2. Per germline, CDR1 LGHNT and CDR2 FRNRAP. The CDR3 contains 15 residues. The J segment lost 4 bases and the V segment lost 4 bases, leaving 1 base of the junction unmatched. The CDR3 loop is CASGSTSGRYNEQFF. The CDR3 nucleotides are TGTGCTAGTGGTTCGACTAGCGGGAGGTACAATGAGCAGTTCTTC.

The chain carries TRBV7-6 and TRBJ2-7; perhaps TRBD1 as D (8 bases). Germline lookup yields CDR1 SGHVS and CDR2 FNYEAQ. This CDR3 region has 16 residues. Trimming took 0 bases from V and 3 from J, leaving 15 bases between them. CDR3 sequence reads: CASSLASGTGSYEQYF. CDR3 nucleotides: TGTGCCAGCAGCTTAGCGAGCGGGACAGGTAGCTACGAGCAGTACTTC.

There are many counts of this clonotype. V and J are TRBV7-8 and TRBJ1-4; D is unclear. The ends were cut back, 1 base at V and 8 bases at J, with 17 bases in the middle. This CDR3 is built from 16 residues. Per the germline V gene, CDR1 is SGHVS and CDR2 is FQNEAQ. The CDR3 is CASSLVAAPPVEKLFF. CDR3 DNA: TGTGCCAGCAGCTTAGTAGCAGCTCCGCCGGTAGAAAAACTGTTTTTT.

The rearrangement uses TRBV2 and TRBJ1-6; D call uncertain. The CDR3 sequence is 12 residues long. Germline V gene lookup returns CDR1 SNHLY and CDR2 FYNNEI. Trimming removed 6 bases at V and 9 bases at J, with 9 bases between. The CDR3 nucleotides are TGTGCCAGCAGCGCGGGTACTTCACCCCTCCACTTT. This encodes CASSAGTSPLHF.

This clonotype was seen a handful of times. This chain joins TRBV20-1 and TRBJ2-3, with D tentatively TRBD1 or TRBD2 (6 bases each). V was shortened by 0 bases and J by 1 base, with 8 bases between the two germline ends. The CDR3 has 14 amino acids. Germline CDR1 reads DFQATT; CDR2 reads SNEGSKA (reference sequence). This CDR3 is CSARDRGGTDTQYF. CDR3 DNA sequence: TGCAGTGCTAGAGATAGGGGGGGCACAGATACGCAGTATTTT.

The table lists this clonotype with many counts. The CDR3 region is CASSSGTSLGEQYF. The CDR3 DNA reads as TGTGCCAGCAGCTCCGGGACTAGCTTAGGCGAGCAGTACTTC. This sequence joins TRBV7-8 and TRBJ2-7, with 9 bases that match TRBD2. Trimming at V came to 4 bases and at J to 6 bases, leaving 7 bases not matched to a gene. The CDR3 loop spans 14 amino acids. Germline CDR1 and CDR2: SGHVS and FQNEAQ.

The CDR3 sequence is CGGRSVSGQQYF. The CDR3 coding sequence is TGCGGGGGGCGGAGTGTCTCCGGGCAGCAGTACTTC. The gene calls are TRBV20-1 and TRBJ2-7; D possibly matches TRBD1 or TRBD2 (6 bases each). Germline loops: CDR1 DFQATT, CDR2 SNEGSKA (reference sequence). CDR3 length: 12 amino acids.

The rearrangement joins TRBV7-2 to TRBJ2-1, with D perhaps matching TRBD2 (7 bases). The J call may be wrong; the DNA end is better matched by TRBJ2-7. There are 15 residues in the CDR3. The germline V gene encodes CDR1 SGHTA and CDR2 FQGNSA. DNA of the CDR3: TGTGCCAGCAGCCCCCTTGGGGGGGCCTCCAATGAGCAGTACTTC. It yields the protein CASSPLGGASNEQYF.

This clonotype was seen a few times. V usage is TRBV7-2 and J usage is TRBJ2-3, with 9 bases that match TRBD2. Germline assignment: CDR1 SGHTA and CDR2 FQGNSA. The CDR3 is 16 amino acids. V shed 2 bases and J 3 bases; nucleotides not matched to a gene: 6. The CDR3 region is CASSLRASGMTDTQYF. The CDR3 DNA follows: TGTGCCAGCAGCTTAAGGGCTAGCGGGATGACAGATACGCAGTATTTT.

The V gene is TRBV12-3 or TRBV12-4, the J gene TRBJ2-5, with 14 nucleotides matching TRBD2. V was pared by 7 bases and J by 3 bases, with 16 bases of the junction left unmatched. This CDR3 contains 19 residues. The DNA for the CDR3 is TGTGCCAGCAACAGGGGGGGGACTAGCGGGAGAGGGGAGAAAGAGACCCAGTACTTC. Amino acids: CASNRGGTSGRGEKETQYF.

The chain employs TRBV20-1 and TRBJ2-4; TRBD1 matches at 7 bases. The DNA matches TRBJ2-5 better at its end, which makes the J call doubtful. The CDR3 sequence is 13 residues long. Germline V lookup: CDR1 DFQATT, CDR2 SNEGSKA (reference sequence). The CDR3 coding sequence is TGCAGTGCTAGAGGGGACAGTTGGGAGACCCAGTACTTC. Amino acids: CSARGDSWETQYF.

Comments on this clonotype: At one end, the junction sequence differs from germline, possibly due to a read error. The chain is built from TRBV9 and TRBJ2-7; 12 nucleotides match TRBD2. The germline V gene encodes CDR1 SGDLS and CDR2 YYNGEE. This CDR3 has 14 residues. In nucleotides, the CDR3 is TGTGCCAGCACCGTAGGGACTAGCGGGTACGAGCAGTACTTC. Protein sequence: CASTVGTSGYEQYF.

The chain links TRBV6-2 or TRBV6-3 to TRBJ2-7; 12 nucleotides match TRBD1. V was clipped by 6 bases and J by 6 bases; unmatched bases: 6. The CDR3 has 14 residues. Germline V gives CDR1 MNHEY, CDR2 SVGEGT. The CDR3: CASSRDRGQVEQYF. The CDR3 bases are TGTGCCAGCAGCCGGGACAGGGGGCAAGTCGAGCAGTACTTC.

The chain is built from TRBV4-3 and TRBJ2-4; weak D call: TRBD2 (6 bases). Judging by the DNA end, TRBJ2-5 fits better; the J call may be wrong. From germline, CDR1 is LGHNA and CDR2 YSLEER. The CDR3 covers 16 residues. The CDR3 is CASSSSGLAGGETQYF. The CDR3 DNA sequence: TGCGCCAGCTCCTCAAGCGGGCTAGCCGGGGGAGAGACCCAGTACTTC.

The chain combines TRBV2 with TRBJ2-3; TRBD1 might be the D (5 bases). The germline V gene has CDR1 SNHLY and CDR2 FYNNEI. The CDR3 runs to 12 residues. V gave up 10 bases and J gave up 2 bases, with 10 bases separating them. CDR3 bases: TGTGCCACACGACAGATCACAGATACGCAGTATTTT. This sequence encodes CATRQITDTQYF.